This TCR beta chain was sequenced in a study of regulatory T cells in long-lasting Graves disease. Overall study: Patients with new Graves' disease had used antithyroid drugs below 3 months. Notes on the study in general: Patients whose Graves' disease persisted exhibited lower TCR diversity than those newly diagnosed.

Noted time point: newly diagnosed GD, antithyroid drugs for less than 3 months. Extracted PBMC RNA gave rise to the TCR library. Arm-PCR of CDR3 regions and iRepertoire HTBI primers were used to build TCR beta libraries. TCRdb analysed the multiplex PCR reads with MiXCR anew, one entry per CDR3 protein. In the table there are under 800,000 distinct CDR3 sequences, less than 20% of which are singletons. This clonotype was picked up one time. What it binds is not known. With V trimmed by 12 bases and J by 7 bases, 8 bases remained unmatched. This CDR3 spans 12 amino acids. CDR1 is KGHDR, CDR2 SFDVKD, per germline. These data are also associated with another study on T cells in Graves' hyperthyroidism and ophthalmopathy. As that study records: Blood also contained most expanded thyroid clonotypes above 0.001.

The sequence derives from a woman aged 30 to 39 with Graves disease. The V gene is TRBV24-1, the J gene TRBJ2-1, with 7 bases aligning to TRBD1. This material consisted of peripheral blood mononuclear cells (PBMCs), taken at new diagnosis, from a patient treated with antithyroid drugs. This CDR3 is CAAGTVSNEQFF. The CDR3 coding sequence is TGTGCCGCCGGGACAGTAAGTAATGAGCAGTTCTTC.